A single sample is the source of the 21 T cell receptor beta chains below, sequenced in a study of blood T cell repertoires in COVID-19. Libraries were prepared by immunoSEQ multiplex PCR; TCRdb keeps only in-frame clonotypes and omits some of them. This sample has over 75,000 clones, with roughly 89% found just once. The sequenced sample was peripheral blood. The receptors shown here come from a woman aged 80 or over with active COVID-19.

The rearrangement joins TRBV2 to TRBJ2-2, with TRBD1 matching over 9 bases. V shed 4 bases and J 0 bases; nucleotides not matched to a gene: 3. CDR3 length: 16 residues. Germline CDR1 SNHLY, CDR2 FYNNEI. Here the CDR3 DNA reads TGTGCCAGCAGTGCACAGGGGGCCCCGAACACCGGGGAGCTGTTTTTT. Translation: CASSAQGAPNTGELFF.

This clone showed up just a few times. The rearrangement uses TRBV18 and TRBJ2-7; TRBD2 matches at 8 bases. This CDR3 region has 14 residues. Germline assignment: CDR1 KGHSH and CDR2 LQKENI. V trimming: 1 base; J trimming: 7 bases; junction bases outside the gene matches: 6. The CDR3 sequence: CASSPRPAGEEQYF. The CDR3, as DNA: TGTGCCAGCTCACCACGCCCAGCGGGAGAGGAGCAGTACTTC.

This clone was found once. The J gene is TRBJ2-5, the V gene TRBV12-5, with D possibly being TRBD2 (7 bases). With 5 bases removed from V and 3 bases from J, the gap between germline ends came to 22 bases. CDR3 size: 17 residues. Germline V lookup: CDR1 LGHNT, CDR2 FRNRAP. CDR3 DNA sequence: TGTGCTAGTGGTCACATCCCGGGGGGCGCATCTAAAGAGACCCAGTACTTC. Amino acid sequence: CASGHIPGGASKETQYF.

V is TRBV5-6 and J is TRBJ1-4; no firm D call. V lost 0 bases and J 7 bases, leaving 10 bases between the germline ends. The V gene's germline CDR1 is SGHDT and CDR2 YYEEEE. This CDR3 spans 14 amino acids. The CDR3 region is CASSLVGLGEKLFF. CDR3 DNA sequence: TGTGCCAGCAGCTTGGTCGGGTTAGGTGAAAAACTGTTTTTT.

This chain connects TRBV18 to TRBJ2-1; 14 positions match TRBD2. Per germline, CDR1 KGHSH and CDR2 LQKENI. V lost 3 bases and J lost 6; bases outside the gene matches: 1. The CDR3 contains 15 residues. CDR3 amino acids: CASSPGLAGVNEQFF. CDR3 coding DNA: TGTGCCAGCTCACCGGGACTAGCGGGAGTCAATGAGCAGTTCTTC.

Only a few counts were recorded for this clone. The rearrangement uses TRBV19 and TRBJ2-1; possible D gene TRBD2, 6 bases. CDR3 length equals 15 residues. V was trimmed by 0 bases and J by 3 bases, leaving 9 bases between them. From germline, CDR1 is LNHDA and CDR2 SQIVND (reference sequence). CDR3 sequence (DNA): TGTGCCAGTAGTATAGAGGAGGGAGTCTACAATGAGCAGTTCTTC. Protein product: CASSIEEGVYNEQFF.

The gene calls are TRBV3-1 (or the pseudogene TRBV3-2) and TRBJ2-3; the D gene is possibly TRBD2 (6 bases). The V and J ends lost 4 bases and 5 bases respectively, with 13 bases between them. The CDR3 is made up of 14 amino acids. From germline, CDR1 is LGHDT and CDR2 YNNKEL (reference sequence). The CDR3 DNA reads TGTGCCAGCAGCCTCGGAGGGGAGGTAGATACGCAGTATTTT. Protein sequence: CASSLGGEVDTQYF.

Worth noting for this clone: At one of its ends the junction is not consistent with the germline gene, which may arise from a read error. This chain connects TRBV6-1 to TRBJ2-7; tentative D call: TRBD1 (5 bases). Germline loops: CDR1 MNHNS, CDR2 SASEGT. CDR3 length: 14 residues. The CDR3 loop reads CASSERQGSNEQYF. The CDR3, as DNA: TGTGCCAGCAGTGAAAGGCAGGGCTCCAACGAGCAGTACTTC.

The rearrangement joins TRBV5-1 to TRBJ2-2; tentative D call: TRBD1 (6 bases). V lost 2 bases, J lost 0 bases, and 8 bases lay in between. The CDR3 spans 15 residues. Germline assignment: CDR1 SGHRS and CDR2 YFSETQ. In DNA form, the CDR3 reads TGCGCCAGCAGCTTCGGACAGCCGAACACCGGGGAGCTGTTTTTT. Translating gives CASSFGQPNTGELFF. Full variable domain (missing parts from reference TRBV5-1 and TRBJ2-2): KAGVTQTPRYLIKTRGQQVTLSCSPISGHRSVSWYQQTPGQGLQFLFEYFSETQRNKGNFPGRFSGRQFSNSRSEMNVSTLELGDSALYLCASSFGQPNTGELFFGEGSRLTVL.

The rearrangement links TRBV6-5 to TRBJ1-2; the match to TRBD1 covers 8 bases. The germline V gene has CDR1 MNHEY and CDR2 SVGAGI. Trimming removed 5 bases from V and 5 bases from J; junction bases left unmatched: 7. CDR3 length: 14 amino acids. CDR3 residues: CASSPGQGIYGYTF. The DNA of the CDR3 is TGTGCCAGCAGTCCAGGACAGGGAATTTATGGCTACACCTTC.

This sequence joins TRBV7-6 and TRBJ2-1; D remains unclear. CDR3 length: 15 residues. Germline CDR1 is SGHVS and CDR2 is FNYEAQ. The V end was cut by 5 bases, the J end by 9 bases, with 20 bases between. In DNA form, the CDR3 reads TGTGCCAGCAGCCCAGATTTGGGTGGGCCGCGTGAGCAGTTCTTC. Translation gives CASSPDLGGPREQFF.

The V call is TRBV11-2, the J call TRBJ2-1; TRBD2 is a possible D gene (6 bases). The V and J ends lost 1 base and 8 bases respectively, with 15 bases between them. The CDR3 has 15 amino acids. Germline V gives CDR1 SGHAT, CDR2 FQNNGV. This CDR3 reads CASSLGGGMGHEQFF. CDR3 nucleotide sequence: TGTGCCAGCAGCTTAGGGGGCGGGATGGGCCATGAGCAGTTCTTC.

The gene calls are TRBV6-6 and TRBJ2-1; D unresolved. V lost 3 bases and J 4 bases, leaving 10 bases between the germline ends. The CDR3 loop spans 14 amino acids. Germline V gene data show CDR1 as MNHNY and CDR2 as SVGAGI (reference sequence). The CDR3 loop reads CASSYRSLYNEQFF. The CDR3 region has the DNA TGTGCCAGCAGTTATCGGTCACTTTACAATGAGCAGTTCTTC.

The chain carries TRBV25-1 and TRBJ2-1; 9 nucleotides agree with TRBD1. Unmatched junction bases numbered 8, after V lost 4 bases and J lost 7 bases. The CDR3 has 15 amino acids. Germline V lookup: CDR1 MGHDK, CDR2 SYGVNS. CDR3 coding DNA: TGTGCCAGCAGTGGACGGGACAGGGTGTTGAATGAGCAGTTCTTC. Its translation: CASSGRDRVLNEQFF.

The V call is TRBV5-4, the J call TRBJ2-7, with D perhaps matching TRBD1 (6 bases). Trimming pared 4 bases from V and 3 bases from J, leaving 8 bases between. This CDR3 comprises 12 residues. From germline, CDR1 is SGHNT and CDR2 YYREEE (reference sequence). For the CDR3, the DNA is TGTGCCAGCAGCGCCAGGGGCTACGAGCAGTACTTC. Translating gives CASSARGYEQYF. Full variable domain (rest looked up from reference TRBV5-4 and TRBJ2-7): ETGVTQSPTHLIKTRGQQVTLRCSSQSGHNTVSWYQQALGQGPQFIFQYYREEENGRGNFPPRFSGLQFPNYSSELNVNALELDDSALYLCASSARGYEQYFGPGTRLTVT.

Concerning this clone: Germline is not matched at one junction end, which may reflect a read error. The chain couples TRBV7-2 to TRBJ2-2; 8 positions agree with TRBD2. Germline CDR1 SGHTA, CDR2 FQGNSA. The CDR3 runs to 12 residues. The CDR3 loop reads CASSAFRGGLFF. The CDR3 bases are TGTGCCAGCAGCGCATTCCGGGGGGGGCTGTTTTTT.

The rearrangement links TRBV11-2 to TRBJ2-2; D possibly corresponds to TRBD1 (6 bases). Trimming took 5 bases from V and 5 from J, leaving 15 bases between them. This CDR3 contains 15 residues. Germline-derived CDR1 and CDR2 are SGHAT and FQNNGV. The CDR3 loop is CASSPQGPRTGELFF. DNA of the CDR3: TGTGCCAGCAGCCCACAGGGACCACGGACCGGGGAGCTGTTTTTT.

The chain has TRBV28 and TRBJ1-5; no firm D call. Trimming removed 5 bases from V and 9 bases from J, with 14 bases in between. The CDR3 contains 13 residues. Germline V gene data show CDR1 as MDHEN and CDR2 as SYDVKM. The CDR3 loop reads CASSRHQIRPQHF. CDR3 nucleotides: TGTGCCAGCAGTCGCCACCAGATCCGGCCCCAGCATTTT.

V and J are TRBV7-2 and TRBJ1-4; D unresolved. Germline values: CDR1 SGHTA, CDR2 FQGNSA. V shed 8 bases and J shed 7 bases, with 17 bases lying between them. This CDR3 contains 14 residues. DNA for the CDR3: TGTGCCAGCGGCCTAGGGCCGGCAGGTGAAAAACTGTTTTTT. It specifies CASGLGPAGEKLFF.

The chain uses TRBV11-1 and TRBJ1-1, with no clear D. Trimming removed 4 bases at V and 1 base at J, with 7 bases between. Germline V gene lookup returns CDR1 SGHAT and CDR2 FQDESV (reference sequence). The length of the CDR3 is 13 residues. CDR3 bases: TGTGCCAGCAGCTCCGCGCGGAACACTGAAGCTTTCTTT. It encodes CASSSARNTEAFF.

The CDR3 DNA is TGTGCCAGCAGCTTGGGGACGGCTAGCGGGAGGTACGACGAGCAGTACTTC. Encoded protein: CASSLGTASGRYDEQYF. The chain joins TRBV5-6 to TRBJ2-7, with 11 positions matching TRBD2. The J segment lost 5 bases and the V segment lost 0 bases, leaving 10 bases of the junction unmatched. The CDR3 contains 17 residues. The germline V gene has CDR1 SGHDT and CDR2 YYEEEE.